What follows describes a single T cell receptor beta chain. Its specificity is unknown. It was with 60 Vbeta and 13 Jbeta primers that the PCR ran. Libraries were prepared by immunoSEQ multiplex PCR; TCRdb keeps only in-frame clonotypes and omits some of them. The sample includes 75,000 to 90,000 clones, around 77% of them seen just once. This specimen comes from a study of cytomegalovirus exposure and HLA in healthy donors. The overall study: As released early, the data held about 85 million unique TCRs from HLA-typed donors.

General study findings and limits: Researchers catalogued roughly 150 TCR beta chains as cytomegalovirus-associated. Available immune exposure information was restricted to CMV serostatus only.

The trim removed 3 bases at V and 3 bases at J, leaving 6 bases unmatched. The CDR3 totals 17 residues. CDR1 is LGHNA and CDR2 is YNFKEQ in the germline V gene. V usage is TRBV4-2 and J usage is TRBJ2-6; 9 positions match TRBD2. The clonotype originates from a man aged 45-65 years in good health and CMV-seronegative. The sample consisted of PBMCs. The CDR3 protein is CASSQERGVSGANVLTF. The DNA for the CDR3 is TGTGCCAGCAGCCAGGAGCGGGGGGTGAGTGGGGCCAACGTCCTGACTTTC.